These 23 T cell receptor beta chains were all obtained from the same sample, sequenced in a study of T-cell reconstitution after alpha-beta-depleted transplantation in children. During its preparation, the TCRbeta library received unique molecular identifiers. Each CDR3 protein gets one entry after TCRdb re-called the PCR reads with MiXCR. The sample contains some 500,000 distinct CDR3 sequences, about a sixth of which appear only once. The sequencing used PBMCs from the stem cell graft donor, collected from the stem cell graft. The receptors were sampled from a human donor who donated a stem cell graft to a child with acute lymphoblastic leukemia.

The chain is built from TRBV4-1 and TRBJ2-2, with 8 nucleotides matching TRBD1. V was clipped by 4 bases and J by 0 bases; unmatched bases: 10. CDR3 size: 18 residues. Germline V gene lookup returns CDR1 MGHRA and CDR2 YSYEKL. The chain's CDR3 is CASSRTGRKVSNTGELFF. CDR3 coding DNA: TGCGCCAGCAGCCGGACAGGGCGAAAGGTCTCGAACACCGGGGAGCTGTTTTTT.

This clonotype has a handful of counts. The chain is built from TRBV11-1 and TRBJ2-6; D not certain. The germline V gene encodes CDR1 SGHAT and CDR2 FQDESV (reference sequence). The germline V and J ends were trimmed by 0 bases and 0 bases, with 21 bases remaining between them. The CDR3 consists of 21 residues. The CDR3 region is CASSLAVYGRPLTSGANVLTF. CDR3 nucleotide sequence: TGTGCCAGCAGCTTAGCCGTCTATGGCAGGCCGCTAACCTCTGGGGCCAACGTCCTGACTTTC. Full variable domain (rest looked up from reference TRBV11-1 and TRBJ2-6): EAEVAQSPRYKITEKSQAVAFWCDPISGHATLYWYRQILGQGPELLVQFQDESVVDDSQLPKDRFSAERLKGVDSTLKIQPAELGDSAMYLCASSLAVYGRPLTSGANVLTFGAGSRLTVL.

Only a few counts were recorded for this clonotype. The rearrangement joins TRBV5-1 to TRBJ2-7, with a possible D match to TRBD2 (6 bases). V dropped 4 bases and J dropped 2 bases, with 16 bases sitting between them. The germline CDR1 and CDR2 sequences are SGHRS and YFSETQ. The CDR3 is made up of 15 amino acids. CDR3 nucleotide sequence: TGCGCCAGCAGCGCGGGACTCCCAGACACCTACGAGCAGTACTTC. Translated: CASSAGLPDTYEQYF.

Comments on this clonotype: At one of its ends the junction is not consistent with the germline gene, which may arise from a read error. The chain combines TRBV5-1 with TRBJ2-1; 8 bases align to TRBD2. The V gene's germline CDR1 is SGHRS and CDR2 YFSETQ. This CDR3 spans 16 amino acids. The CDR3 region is CASSWATSVFYNERFF. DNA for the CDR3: TGCGCCAGCAGCTGGGCGACTAGCGTATTCTACAATGAGCGGTTCTTC. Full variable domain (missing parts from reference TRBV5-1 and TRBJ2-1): KAGVTQTPRYLIKTRGQQVTLSCSPISGHRSVSWYQQTPGQGLQFLFEYFSETQRNKGNFPGRFSGRQFSNSRSEMNVSTLELGDSALYLCASSWATSVFYNERFFGPGTRLTVL.

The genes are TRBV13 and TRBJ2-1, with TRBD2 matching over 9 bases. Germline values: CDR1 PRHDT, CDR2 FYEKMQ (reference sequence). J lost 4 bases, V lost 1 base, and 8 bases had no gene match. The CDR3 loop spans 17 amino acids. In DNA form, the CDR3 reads TGTGCCAGCAGCTTAGACGGGGGGACTAGCACATACAATGAGCAGTTCTTC. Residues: CASSLDGGTSTYNEQFF.

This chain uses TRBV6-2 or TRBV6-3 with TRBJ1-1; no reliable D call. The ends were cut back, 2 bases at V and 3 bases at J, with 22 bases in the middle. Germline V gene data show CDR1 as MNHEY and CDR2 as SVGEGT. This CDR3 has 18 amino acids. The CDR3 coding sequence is TGTGCCAGCAGTTACATAGGCAGACTAACAATGTGGGACACTGAAGCTTTCTTT. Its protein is CASSYIGRLTMWDTEAFF.

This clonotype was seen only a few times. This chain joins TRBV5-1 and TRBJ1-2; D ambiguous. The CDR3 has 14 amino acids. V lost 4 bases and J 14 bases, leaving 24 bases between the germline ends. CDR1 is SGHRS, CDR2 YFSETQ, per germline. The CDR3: CASSPTVELSGGTF. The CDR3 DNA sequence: TGCGCCAGCAGCCCCACGGTCGAGCTCTCAGGAGGGACCTTC.

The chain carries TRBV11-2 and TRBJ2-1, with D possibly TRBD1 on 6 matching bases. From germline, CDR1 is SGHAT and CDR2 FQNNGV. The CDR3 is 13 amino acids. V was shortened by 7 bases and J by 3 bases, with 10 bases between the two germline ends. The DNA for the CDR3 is TGTGCCAGCATGGCAGGGGTCTACAATGAGCAGTTCTTC. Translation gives CASMAGVYNEQFF.

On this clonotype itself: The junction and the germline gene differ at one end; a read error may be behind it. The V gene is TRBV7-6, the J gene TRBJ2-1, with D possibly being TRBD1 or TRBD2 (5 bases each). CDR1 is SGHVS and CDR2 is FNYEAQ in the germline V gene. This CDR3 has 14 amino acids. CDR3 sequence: CASNLGTTYNEQFF. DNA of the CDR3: TGTGCCAGCAACTTAGGGACCACATACAATGAGCAGTTCTTC.

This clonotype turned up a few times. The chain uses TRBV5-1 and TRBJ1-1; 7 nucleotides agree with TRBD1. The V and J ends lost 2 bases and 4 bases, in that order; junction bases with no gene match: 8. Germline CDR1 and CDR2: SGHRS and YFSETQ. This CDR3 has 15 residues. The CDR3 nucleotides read TGCGCCAGCAGCTTCGGACAGGCCGGGGGCACTGAAGCTTTCTTT. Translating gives CASSFGQAGGTEAFF.

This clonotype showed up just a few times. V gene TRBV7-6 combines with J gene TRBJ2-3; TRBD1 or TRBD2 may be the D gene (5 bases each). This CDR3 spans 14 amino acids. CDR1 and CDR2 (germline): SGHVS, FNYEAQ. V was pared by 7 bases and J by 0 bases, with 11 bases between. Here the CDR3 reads CASTLEGSTDTQYF. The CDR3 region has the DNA TGTGCCAGCACCCTTGAGGGGAGCACAGATACGCAGTATTTT. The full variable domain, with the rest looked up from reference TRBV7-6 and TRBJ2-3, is GAGVSQSPRYKVTKRGQDVALRCDPISGHVSLYWYRQALGQGPEFLTYFNYEAQQDKSGLPNDRFSAERPEGSISTLTIQRTEQRDSAMYRCASTLEGSTDTQYFGPGTRLTVL.

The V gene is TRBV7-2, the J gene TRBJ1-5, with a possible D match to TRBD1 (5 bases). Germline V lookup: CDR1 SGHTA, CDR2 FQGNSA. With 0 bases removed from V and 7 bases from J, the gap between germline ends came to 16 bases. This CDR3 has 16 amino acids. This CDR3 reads CASSLAPIRGPQPQHF. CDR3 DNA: TGTGCCAGCAGCTTAGCGCCGATAAGGGGTCCCCAGCCCCAGCATTTT.

DNA for the CDR3: TGCGCCAGCAGCGCACCCAGCGGAATAACAACCTACGAGCAGTACTTC. Amino acid sequence: CASSAPSGITTYEQYF. This chain links TRBV5-1 with TRBJ2-7; a possible D gene is TRBD2 (5 bases). CDR3 size: 16 residues. The V gene lost 4 bases and the J gene lost 2 bases, with 19 bases spanning the gap. CDR1 and CDR2 from the germline V gene are SGHRS and YFSETQ.

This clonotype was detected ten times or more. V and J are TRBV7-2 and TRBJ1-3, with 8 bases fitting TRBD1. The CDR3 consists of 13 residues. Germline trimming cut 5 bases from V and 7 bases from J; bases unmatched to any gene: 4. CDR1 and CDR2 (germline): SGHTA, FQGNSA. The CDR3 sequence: CASSERTGNTIYF. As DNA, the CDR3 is TGTGCCAGCAGCGAGAGGACAGGGAACACCATATATTTT.

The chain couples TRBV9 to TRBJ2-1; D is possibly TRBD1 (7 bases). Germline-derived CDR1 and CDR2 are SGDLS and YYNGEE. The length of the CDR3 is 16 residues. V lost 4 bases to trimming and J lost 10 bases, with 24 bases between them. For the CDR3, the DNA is TGTGCCAGCAGCCTCAGACCCGGGTCCAGGGGGGTAGAGCAGTTCTTC. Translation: CASSLRPGSRGVEQFF. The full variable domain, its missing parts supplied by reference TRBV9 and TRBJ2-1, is DSGVTQTPKHLITATGQRVTLRCSPRSGDLSVYWYQQSLDQGLQFLIQYYNGEERAKGNILERFSAQQFPDLHSELNLSSLELGDSALYFCASSLRPGSRGVEQFFGPGTRLTVL.

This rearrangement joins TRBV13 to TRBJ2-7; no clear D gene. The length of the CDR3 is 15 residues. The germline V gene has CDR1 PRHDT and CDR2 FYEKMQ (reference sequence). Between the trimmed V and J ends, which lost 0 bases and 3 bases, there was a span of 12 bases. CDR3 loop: CASSLGRIVSYEQYF. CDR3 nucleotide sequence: TGTGCCAGCAGCTTAGGCAGGATTGTAAGCTACGAGCAGTACTTC.

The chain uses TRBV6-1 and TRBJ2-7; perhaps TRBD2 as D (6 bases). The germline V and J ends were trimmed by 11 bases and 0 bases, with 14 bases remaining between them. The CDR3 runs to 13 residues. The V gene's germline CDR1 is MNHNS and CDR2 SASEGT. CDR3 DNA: TGTGCCGCCCGCCGGGACTCCTCCTACGAGCAGTACTTC. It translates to CAARRDSSYEQYF.

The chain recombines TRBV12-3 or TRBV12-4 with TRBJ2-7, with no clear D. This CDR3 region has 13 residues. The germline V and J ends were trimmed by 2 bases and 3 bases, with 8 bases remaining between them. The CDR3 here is CASSLWPGYEQYF. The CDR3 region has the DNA TGTGCCAGCAGTTTATGGCCGGGCTACGAGCAGTACTTC.

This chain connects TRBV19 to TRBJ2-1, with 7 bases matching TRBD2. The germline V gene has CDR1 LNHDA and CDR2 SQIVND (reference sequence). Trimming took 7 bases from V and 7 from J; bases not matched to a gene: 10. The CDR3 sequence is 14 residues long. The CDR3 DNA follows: TGTGCCAGTACTCCCCGGGACTACATAAATGAGCAGTTCTTC. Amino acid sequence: CASTPRDYINEQFF.

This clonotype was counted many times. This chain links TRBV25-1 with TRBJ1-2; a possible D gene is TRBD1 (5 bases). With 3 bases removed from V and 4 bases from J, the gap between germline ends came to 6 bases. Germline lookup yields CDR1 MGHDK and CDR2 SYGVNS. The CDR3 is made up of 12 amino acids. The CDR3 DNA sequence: TGTGCCAGCAGTGAGGGGGGCTATGGCTACACCTTC. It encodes CASSEGGYGYTF.

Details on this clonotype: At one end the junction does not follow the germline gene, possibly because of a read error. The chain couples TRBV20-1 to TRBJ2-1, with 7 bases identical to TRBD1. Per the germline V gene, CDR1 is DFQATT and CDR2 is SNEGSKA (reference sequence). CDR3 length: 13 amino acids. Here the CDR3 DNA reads TGCAGTGTCAGAGAGGGGGCGAATGATGAGCATTTCTTC. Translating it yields CSVREGANDEHFF.

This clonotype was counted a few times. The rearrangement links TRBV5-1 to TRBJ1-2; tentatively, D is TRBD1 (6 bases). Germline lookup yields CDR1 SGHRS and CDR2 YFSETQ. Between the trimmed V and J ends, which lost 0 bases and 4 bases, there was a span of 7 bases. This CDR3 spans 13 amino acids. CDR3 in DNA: TGCGCCAGCAGCTTGGCCAGGGGCTATGGCTACACCTTC. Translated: CASSLARGYGYTF.

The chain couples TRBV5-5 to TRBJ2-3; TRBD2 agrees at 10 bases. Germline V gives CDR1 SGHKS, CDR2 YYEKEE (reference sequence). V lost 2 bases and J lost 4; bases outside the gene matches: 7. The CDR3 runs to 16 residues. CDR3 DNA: TGTGCCAGCAGCTTTTCTAGCGGGAGCGGCGCAGATACGCAGTATTTT. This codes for CASSFSSGSGADTQYF.